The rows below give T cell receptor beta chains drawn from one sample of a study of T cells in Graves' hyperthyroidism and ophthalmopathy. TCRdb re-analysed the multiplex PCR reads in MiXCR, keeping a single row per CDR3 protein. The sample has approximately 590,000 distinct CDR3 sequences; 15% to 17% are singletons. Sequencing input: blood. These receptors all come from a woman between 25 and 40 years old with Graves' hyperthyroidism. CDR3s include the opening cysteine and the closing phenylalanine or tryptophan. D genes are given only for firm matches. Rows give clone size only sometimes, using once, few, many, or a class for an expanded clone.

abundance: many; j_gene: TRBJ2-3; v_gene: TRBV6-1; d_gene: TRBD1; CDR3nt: TGTGCCAGCAGTCCTGACAGGGAGAGACGCACAGATACGCAGTATTTT; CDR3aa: CASSPDRERRTDTQYF
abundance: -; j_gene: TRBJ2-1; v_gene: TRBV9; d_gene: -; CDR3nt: TGTGCCAGCACCTCTGGGGCAGGCTACTACAATGAGCAGTTCTTC; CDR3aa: CASTSGAGYYNEQFF
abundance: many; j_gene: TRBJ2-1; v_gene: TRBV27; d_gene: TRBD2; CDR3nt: TGTGCCAGCACGCCGGGACTAGCGGGAGTAAATGAGCAGTTCTTC; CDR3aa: CASTPGLAGVNEQFF
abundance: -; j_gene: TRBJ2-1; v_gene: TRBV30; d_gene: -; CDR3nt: TGTGCCTGGGCCCCTAGCTCGGAGCAGTTCTTC; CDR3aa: CAWAPSSEQFF
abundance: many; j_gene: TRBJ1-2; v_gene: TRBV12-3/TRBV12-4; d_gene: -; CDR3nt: TGTGCCAGCAGTTCCCAGGGGCGAGGCTATGGCTACACCTTC; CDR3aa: CASSSQGRGYGYTF
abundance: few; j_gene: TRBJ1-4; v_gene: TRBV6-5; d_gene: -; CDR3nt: TGTGCCAGCAGTTACAACAGGAATGAAAAACTGTTTTTT; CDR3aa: CASSYNRNEKLFF
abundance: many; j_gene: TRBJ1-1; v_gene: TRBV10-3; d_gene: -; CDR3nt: TGTGCCATCAGAAGACAGTCCCCGAACACTGAAGCTTTCTTT; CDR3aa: CAIRRQSPNTEAFF
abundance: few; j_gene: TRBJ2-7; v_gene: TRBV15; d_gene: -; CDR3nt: TGTGCCACCAGCAGACTGAGACTTGGCTACGAGCAGTACTTC; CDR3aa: CATSRLRLGYEQYF
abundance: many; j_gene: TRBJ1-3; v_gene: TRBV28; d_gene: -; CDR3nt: TGTGCCAGCAGTTTATCCGGGCAGGTCTATTCCGGAAACACCATATATTTT; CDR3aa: CASSLSGQVYSGNTIYF
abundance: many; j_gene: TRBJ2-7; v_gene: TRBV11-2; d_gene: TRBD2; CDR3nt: TGTGCCAGCAGCTGGGGACTAGCGGGAGGTGCCGAAGACGAGCAGTACTTC; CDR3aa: CASSWGLAGGAEDEQYF
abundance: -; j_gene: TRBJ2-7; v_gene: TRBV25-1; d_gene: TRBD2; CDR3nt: TGTGCCAGCAGTCCCTTCTTAGCGGGAGCCTACGAGCAGTACTTC; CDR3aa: CASSPFLAGAYEQYF
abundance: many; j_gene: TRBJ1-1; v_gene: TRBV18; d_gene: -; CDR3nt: TGTGCCAGCTTACAGGACGGAGATGAAGCTTTCTTT; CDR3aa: CASLQDGDEAFF
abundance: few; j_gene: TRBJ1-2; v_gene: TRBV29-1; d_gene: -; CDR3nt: TGCAGCGTCGAAAGCTCTCCGAAGGGCTACACCTTC; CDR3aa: CSVESSPKGYTF
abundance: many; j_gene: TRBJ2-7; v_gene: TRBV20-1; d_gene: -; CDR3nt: TGCAGTGCTAGATCTGCCCCCTACGAGCAGTACTTC; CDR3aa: CSARSAPYEQYF
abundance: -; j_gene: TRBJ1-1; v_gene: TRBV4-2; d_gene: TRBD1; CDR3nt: TGTGCCAGCAGCCAACAACAGGGGGCAACTGAAGCTTTCTTT; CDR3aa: CASSQQQGATEAFF